The source of this TCR beta chain is a study of cytomegalovirus exposure and HLA in healthy donors. Points from the study as a whole: Later on, an analysis tied 15,000 to 20,000 TCR beta sequences to HLA alleles at 0.05 false discovery rate.

PCR was performed using 60 Vbeta and 13 Jbeta primers. How the authors handled the data: A follow-up analysis tallied 86 million or so unique TCR beta chains, 9 million to 11 million shared. Clones were read by immunoSEQ multiplex PCR, and TCRdb kept only the in-frame ones, dropping some. Clone size and V and J calls were adopted from that table, with D and trimming inferred from the DNA. The sample shows about 150,000 clones, 70% to 90% of them seen only once. In regard to this clone: Antigen unknown.

V lost 1 base and J lost 2, with 15 bases in between. CDR1 and CDR2 (germline): SGHTA, FQGNSA. This CDR3 has 16 amino acids. This sequence originates from a woman aged 18-30 years in good health and CMV-seronegative. Source material: PBMCs. The chain uses TRBV7-2 and TRBJ2-7; D not certain. This chain's CDR3 is CASSLEAGVVPYEQYF. CDR3 sequence (DNA): TGTGCCAGCAGCTTAGAGGCTGGAGTTGTACCCTACGAGCAGTACTTC.